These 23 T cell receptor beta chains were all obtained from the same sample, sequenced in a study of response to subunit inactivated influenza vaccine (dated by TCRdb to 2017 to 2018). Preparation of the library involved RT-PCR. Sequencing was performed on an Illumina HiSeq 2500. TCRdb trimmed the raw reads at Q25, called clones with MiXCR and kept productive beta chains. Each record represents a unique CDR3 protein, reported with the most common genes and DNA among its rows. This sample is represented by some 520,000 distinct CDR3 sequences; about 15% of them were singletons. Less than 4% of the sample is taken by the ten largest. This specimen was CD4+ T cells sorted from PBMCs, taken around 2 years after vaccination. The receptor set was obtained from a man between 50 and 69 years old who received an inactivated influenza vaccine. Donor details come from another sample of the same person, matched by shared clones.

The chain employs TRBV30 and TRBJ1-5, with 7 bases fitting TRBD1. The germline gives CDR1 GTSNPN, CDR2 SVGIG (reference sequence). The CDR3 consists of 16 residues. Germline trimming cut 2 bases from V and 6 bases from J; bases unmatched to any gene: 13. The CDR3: CAWSPSWGAGGQPQHF. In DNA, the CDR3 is TGTGCCTGGAGTCCATCATGGGGGGCAGGGGGTCAGCCCCAGCATTTT.

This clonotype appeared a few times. The CDR3 DNA is TGTGCCAGCAGTGGATGGGAGAATGAGCAGTTCTTC. This sequence encodes CASSGWENEQFF. This sequence joins TRBV2 and TRBJ2-1; D may be TRBD2 (5 bases). Germline V gene data show CDR1 as SNHLY and CDR2 as FYNNEI. With 4 bases removed from V and 7 bases from J, the gap between germline ends came to 8 bases. This CDR3 spans 12 amino acids.

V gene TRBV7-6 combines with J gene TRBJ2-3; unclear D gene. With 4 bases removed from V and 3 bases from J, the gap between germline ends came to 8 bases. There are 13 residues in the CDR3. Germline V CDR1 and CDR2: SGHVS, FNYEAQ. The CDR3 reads CASSSAVTDTQYF. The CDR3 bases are TGTGCCAGCAGCTCCGCTGTAACAGATACGCAGTATTTT.

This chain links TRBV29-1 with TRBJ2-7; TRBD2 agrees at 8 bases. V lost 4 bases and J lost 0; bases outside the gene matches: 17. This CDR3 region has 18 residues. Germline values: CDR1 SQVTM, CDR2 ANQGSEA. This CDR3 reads CSVASRAGGARTSYEQYF. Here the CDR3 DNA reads TGCAGCGTTGCTTCCCGTGCGGGGGGCGCCAGAACCTCCTACGAGCAGTACTTC.

The CDR3 DNA is TGTGCCAGCAGCCAAGAGTGGCGGGAGCTTACAGAGCAGTTCTTC. Protein sequence: CASSQEWRELTEQFF. The chain carries TRBV3-1 and TRBJ2-1, with 7 bases aligning to TRBD2. This CDR3 contains 15 residues. The germline CDR1 and CDR2 sequences are LGHDT and YNNKEL (reference sequence). V lost 0 bases to trimming and J lost 10 bases; unmatched junction nucleotides: 9.

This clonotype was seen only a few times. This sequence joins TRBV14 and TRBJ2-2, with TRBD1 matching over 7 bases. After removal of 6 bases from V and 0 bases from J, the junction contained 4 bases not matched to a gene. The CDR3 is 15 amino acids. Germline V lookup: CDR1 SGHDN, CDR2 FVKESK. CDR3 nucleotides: TGTGCCAGCAGAGACACAGGGGCGAACACCGGGGAGCTGTTTTTT. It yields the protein CASRDTGANTGELFF.

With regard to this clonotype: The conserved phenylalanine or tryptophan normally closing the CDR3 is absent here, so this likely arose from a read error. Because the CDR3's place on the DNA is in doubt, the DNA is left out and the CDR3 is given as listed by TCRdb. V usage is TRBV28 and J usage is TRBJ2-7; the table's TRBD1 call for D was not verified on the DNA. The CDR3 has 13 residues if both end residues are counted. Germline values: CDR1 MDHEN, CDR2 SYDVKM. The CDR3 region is CASSLSGGGGLFI.

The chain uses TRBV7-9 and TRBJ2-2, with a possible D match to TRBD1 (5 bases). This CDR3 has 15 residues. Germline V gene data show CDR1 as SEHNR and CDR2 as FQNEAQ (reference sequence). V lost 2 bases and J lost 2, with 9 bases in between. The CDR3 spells CASSLLQVNTGELFF. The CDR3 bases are TGTGCCAGCAGCTTATTACAGGTTAACACCGGGGAGCTGTTTTTT. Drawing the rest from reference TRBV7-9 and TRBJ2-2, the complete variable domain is DTGVSQNPRHKITKRGQNVTFRCDPISEHNRLYWYRQTLGQGPEFLTYFQNEAQLEKSRLLSDRFSAERPKGSFSTLEIQRTEQGDSAMYLCASSLLQVNTGELFFGEGSRLTVL.

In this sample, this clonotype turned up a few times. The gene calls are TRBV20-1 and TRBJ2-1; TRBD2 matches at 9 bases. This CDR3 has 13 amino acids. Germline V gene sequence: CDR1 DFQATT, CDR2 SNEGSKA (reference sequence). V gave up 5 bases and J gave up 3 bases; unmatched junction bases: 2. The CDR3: CSASSGNYNEQFF. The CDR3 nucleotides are TGCAGTGCTTCTAGCGGGAACTACAATGAGCAGTTCTTC.

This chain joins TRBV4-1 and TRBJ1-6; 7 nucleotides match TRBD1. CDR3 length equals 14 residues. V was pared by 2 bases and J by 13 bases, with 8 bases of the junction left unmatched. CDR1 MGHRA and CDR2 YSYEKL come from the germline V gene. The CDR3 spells CASSQTPRGGPLHF. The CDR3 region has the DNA TGCGCCAGCAGCCAAACCCCCAGGGGGGGGCCCCTCCACTTT.

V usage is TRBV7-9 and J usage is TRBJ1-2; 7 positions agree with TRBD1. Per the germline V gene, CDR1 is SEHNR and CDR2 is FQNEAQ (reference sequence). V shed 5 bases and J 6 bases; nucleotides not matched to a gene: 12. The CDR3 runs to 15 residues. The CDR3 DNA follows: TGTGCCAGCAGCCCCGGGACAGCTGGTGGGGATGGCTACACCTTC. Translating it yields CASSPGTAGGDGYTF.

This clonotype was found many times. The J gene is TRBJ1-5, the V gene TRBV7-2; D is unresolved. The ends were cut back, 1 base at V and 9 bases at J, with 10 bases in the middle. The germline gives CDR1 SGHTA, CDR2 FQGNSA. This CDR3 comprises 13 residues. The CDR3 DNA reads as TGTGCCAGCAGCTTAGTACCGGATGGGCCCCAGCATTTT. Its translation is CASSLVPDGPQHF.

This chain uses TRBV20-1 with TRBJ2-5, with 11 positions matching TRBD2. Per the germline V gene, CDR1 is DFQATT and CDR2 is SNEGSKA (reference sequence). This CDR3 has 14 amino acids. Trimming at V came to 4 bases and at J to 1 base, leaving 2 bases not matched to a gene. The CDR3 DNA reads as TGCAGTGCTATCGGGACTAGCGGCCAAGAGACCCAGTACTTC. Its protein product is CSAIGTSGQETQYF.

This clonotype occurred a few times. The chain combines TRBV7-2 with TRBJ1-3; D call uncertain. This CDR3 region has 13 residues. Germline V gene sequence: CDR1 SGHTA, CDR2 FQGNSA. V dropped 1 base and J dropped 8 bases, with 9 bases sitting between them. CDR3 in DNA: TGTGCCAGCAGCTTAGTTAGGAGAGACACCATATATTTT. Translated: CASSLVRRDTIYF.

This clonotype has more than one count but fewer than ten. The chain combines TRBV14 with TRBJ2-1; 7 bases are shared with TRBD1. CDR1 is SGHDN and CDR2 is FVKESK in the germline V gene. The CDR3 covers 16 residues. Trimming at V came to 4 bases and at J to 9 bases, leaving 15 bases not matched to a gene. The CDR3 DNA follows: TGTGCCAGCAGCCTCTATTTGGACAGGCCCTCCGGTGAGCAGTTCTTC. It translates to CASSLYLDRPSGEQFF. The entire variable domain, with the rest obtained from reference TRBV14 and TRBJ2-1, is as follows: EAGVTQFPSHSVIEKGQTVTLRCDPISGHDNLYWYRRVMGKEIKFLLHFVKESKQDESGMPNNRFLAERTGGTYSTLKVQPAELEDSGVYFCASSLYLDRPSGEQFFGPGTRLTVL.

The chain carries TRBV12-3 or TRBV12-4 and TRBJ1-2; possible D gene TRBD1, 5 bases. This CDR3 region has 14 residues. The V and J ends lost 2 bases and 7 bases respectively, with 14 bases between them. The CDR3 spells CASSLRRGVGGYTF. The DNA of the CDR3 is TGTGCCAGCAGTTTACGGCGGGGGGTAGGTGGCTACACCTTC.

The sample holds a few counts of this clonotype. CDR3 protein: CASSSGGTSQETQYF. CDR3 coding DNA: TGTGCCAGCAGTAGCGGGGGGACGAGTCAAGAGACCCAGTACTTC. This chain joins TRBV2 and TRBJ2-5, with 9 positions matching TRBD2. Germline trimming cut 5 bases from V and 2 bases from J; bases unmatched to any gene: 6. Germline CDR1 reads SNHLY; CDR2 reads FYNNEI. The CDR3 loop spans 15 amino acids.

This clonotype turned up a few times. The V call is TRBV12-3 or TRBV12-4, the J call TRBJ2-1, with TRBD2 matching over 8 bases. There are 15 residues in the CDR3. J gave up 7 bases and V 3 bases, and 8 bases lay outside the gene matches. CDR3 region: CASSFLAGIGNEQFF. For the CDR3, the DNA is TGTGCCAGCAGTTTCTTAGCGGGGATTGGGAATGAGCAGTTCTTC.

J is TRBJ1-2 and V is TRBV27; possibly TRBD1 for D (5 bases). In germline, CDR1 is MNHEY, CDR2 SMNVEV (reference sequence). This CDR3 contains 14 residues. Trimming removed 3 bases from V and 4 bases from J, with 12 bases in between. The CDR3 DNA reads TGTGCCAGCAGTTTCAGACCGGGGGGCTATGGCTACACCTTC. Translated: CASSFRPGGYGYTF.

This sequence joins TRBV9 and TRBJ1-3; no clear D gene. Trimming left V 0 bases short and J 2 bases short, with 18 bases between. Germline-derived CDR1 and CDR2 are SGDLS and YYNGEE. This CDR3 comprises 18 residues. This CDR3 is CASSVGFLGAVTGNTIYF. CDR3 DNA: TGTGCCAGCAGCGTAGGGTTTTTGGGTGCGGTGACTGGAAACACCATATATTTT.

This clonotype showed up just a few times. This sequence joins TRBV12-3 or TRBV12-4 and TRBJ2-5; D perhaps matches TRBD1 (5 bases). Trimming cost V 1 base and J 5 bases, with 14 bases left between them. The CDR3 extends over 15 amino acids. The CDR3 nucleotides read TGTGCCAGCAGTTTAGGTGGGGCAGGGATGGAGACCCAGTACTTC. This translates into CASSLGGAGMETQYF.

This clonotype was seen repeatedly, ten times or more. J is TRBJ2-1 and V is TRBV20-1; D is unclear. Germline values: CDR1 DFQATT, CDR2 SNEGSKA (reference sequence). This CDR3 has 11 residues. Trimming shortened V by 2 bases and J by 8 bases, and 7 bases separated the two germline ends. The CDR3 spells CSARLTDEQFF. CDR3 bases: TGCAGTGCTAGATTAACTGATGAGCAGTTCTTC.

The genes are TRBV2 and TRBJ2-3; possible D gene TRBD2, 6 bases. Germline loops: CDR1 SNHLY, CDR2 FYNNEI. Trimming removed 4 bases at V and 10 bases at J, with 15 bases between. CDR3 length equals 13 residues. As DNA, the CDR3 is TGTGCCAGCAGTGGCTCTACTAGCTTTCCGCAGTATTTT. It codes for CASSGSTSFPQYF.